This passage covers 18 T cell receptor beta chains from one sample sequenced in a study of T cells in Graves' hyperthyroidism and ophthalmopathy. It was RNA transcripts that yielded the amplified TCR beta CDR3 regions. The HTBI set primed first-round TCR CDR3 RT-PCR. TCRdb fed the multiplex PCR reads into MiXCR, producing one record per CDR3 protein. The data hold 480,000 or so distinct CDR3 sequences, with about 46% observed a single time. Input material: peripheral blood or thyroid tissue (not recorded which). These receptors all come from an adult woman with Graves' disease, either hyperthyroidism or ophthalmopathy (not recorded which).

The gene calls are TRBV6-1 and TRBJ1-6; TRBD1 might be the D (6 bases). CDR3 size: 14 residues. V lost 3 bases and J lost 4, with 7 bases in between. CDR1 MNHNS and CDR2 SASEGT come from the germline V gene. The CDR3 region is CASSEGTYNSPLHF. The CDR3 DNA sequence: TGTGCCAGCAGTGAGGGGACATATAATTCACCCCTCCACTTT.

The V and J genes are TRBV7-2 and TRBJ1-2; the D is unclear. Trimming shortened V by 1 base and J by 7 bases, and 10 bases separated the two germline ends. Germline V gives CDR1 SGHTA, CDR2 FQGNSA. The CDR3 sequence is 13 residues long. The CDR3 sequence is CASSLGRVSGYTF. The CDR3 region has the DNA TGTGCCAGCAGCTTAGGGAGGGTCTCTGGCTACACCTTC.

The chain links TRBV14 to TRBJ1-2; TRBD1 aligns across 9 bases. Germline V gives CDR1 SGHDN, CDR2 FVKESK. Germline trimming cut 4 bases from V and 3 bases from J; bases unmatched to any gene: 9. The CDR3 runs to 16 residues. The CDR3 sequence: CASSLRTGGRDYGYTF. The CDR3 nucleotides are TGTGCCAGCAGCCTCCGAACAGGGGGCAGAGACTATGGCTACACCTTC.

In its sample, this clonotype was seen a few times. A single base separates this from a much larger clone, so it may be a read error. The genes are TRBV10-3 and TRBJ1-5; D gene unclear. The CDR3 has 14 amino acids. CDR1 ENHRY and CDR2 SYGVKD come from the germline V gene. Trimming left V 2 bases short and J 4 bases short, with 9 bases between. CDR3: CAISEMVGNQPQHF. The CDR3 nucleotides are TGTGCCATCAGTGAGATGGTTGGTAATCAGCCCCAGCATTTT.

This chain links TRBV7-9 with TRBJ2-2, with 13 bases identical to TRBD2. The CDR3 runs to 19 residues. CDR1 and CDR2 (germline): SEHNR, FQNEAQ (reference sequence). Trimming cost V 5 bases and J 2 bases; bases outside gene matches: 11. This CDR3 is CASSPRPGTSGKNTGELFF. The DNA of the CDR3 is TGTGCCAGCAGCCCAAGACCGGGGACTAGCGGGAAAAACACCGGGGAGCTGTTTTTT.

The rearrangement links TRBV10-3 to TRBJ2-7, with TRBD2 as a possible D gene (7 bases). CDR3 size: 16 residues. V was clipped by 10 bases and J by 5 bases, with 27 bases between them. CDR1 is ENHRY and CDR2 is SYGVKD in the germline V gene. CDR3 sequence reads: CASRGAVPVGGDEQYF. The CDR3 DNA follows: TGTGCCAGCCGGGGGGCGGTACCAGTTGGGGGCGACGAGCAGTACTTC.

The rearrangement links TRBV28 to TRBJ1-1; tentatively, D is TRBD1 (5 bases). The CDR3 is 13 residues long. Germline-derived CDR1 and CDR2 are MDHEN and SYDVKM. V lost 10 bases and J lost 11, with 23 bases in between. CDR3: CATAYPGRAGAFF. The DNA for the CDR3 is TGTGCCACCGCTTATCCGGGGCGGGCTGGGGCTTTCTTT.

The J gene is TRBJ1-5, the V gene TRBV7-9; 9 bases fit TRBD1. The germline V gene has CDR1 SEHNR and CDR2 FQNEAQ (reference sequence). Trimming took 5 bases from V and 6 from J; bases not matched to a gene: 8. The CDR3 contains 15 residues. The CDR3 region is CASSTGQGISQPQHF. The DNA of the CDR3 is TGTGCCAGCAGCACGGGACAGGGAATTAGTCAGCCCCAGCATTTT. Supplemented by reference TRBV7-9 and TRBJ1-5, the full variable domain reads DTGVSQNPRHKITKRGQNVTFRCDPISEHNRLYWYRQTLGQGPEFLTYFQNEAQLEKSRLLSDRFSAERPKGSFSTLEIQRTEQGDSAMYLCASSTGQGISQPQHFGDGTRLSIL.

This clonotype showed up just a few times. The chain employs TRBV7-9 and TRBJ2-7; D unresolved. The tail of the sequence fits TRBJ2-1 better, so the J call may be wrong. CDR1 is SEHNR, CDR2 FQNEAQ, per germline (reference sequence). The CDR3 is 13 residues long. As DNA, the CDR3 is TGTGCCAGCAGCTTATCGGGCCTGTCTGAGCAGTTCTTC. Its protein is CASSLSGLSEQFF.

V is TRBV14 and J is TRBJ2-5, with 7 bases matching TRBD1. Germline-derived CDR1 and CDR2 are SGHDN and FVKESK. The CDR3 totals 13 residues. V lost 4 bases to trimming and J lost 6 bases; unmatched junction nucleotides: 5. This CDR3 is CASSRYRGKTQYF. DNA of the CDR3: TGTGCCAGCAGCCGATACAGGGGAAAGACCCAGTACTTC.

This chain links TRBV6-5 with TRBJ1-5; a weak D match, TRBD1 (6 bases). V was trimmed by 0 bases and J by 0 bases, leaving 12 bases between them. The CDR3 runs 17 residues. Germline CDR1 reads MNHEY; CDR2 reads SVGAGI. CDR3 DNA: TGTGCCAGCAGTTACTCGGTACAGGGACGTAGCAATCAGCCCCAGCATTTT. Its protein is CASSYSVQGRSNQPQHF.

Points on this clonotype: Germline and junction disagree at one end, which may indicate a read error. The chain uses TRBV10-3 and TRBJ2-7; 9 nucleotides align to TRBD2. The CDR3 covers 10 residues. The germline V gene encodes CDR1 ENHRY and CDR2 SYGVKD. CDR3 nucleotides: TGTGCCATCAGGGGAGGACTAGCGATTTTC. Amino acid sequence: CAIRGGLAIF.

The chain employs TRBV7-8 and TRBJ2-3; TRBD1 agrees at 8 bases. Germline-derived CDR1 and CDR2 are SGHVS and FQNEAQ. The length of the CDR3 is 15 residues. V dropped 4 bases and J dropped 3; count of bases not matched to a gene: 6. CDR3 sequence (DNA): TGTGCCAGCAGCTCGGACAGGGATGGAACAGATACGCAGTATTTT. It translates to CASSSDRDGTDTQYF.

The rearrangement joins TRBV6-6 to TRBJ1-3, with D maybe TRBD1 (5 bases). The CDR3 totals 16 residues. Germline-derived CDR1 and CDR2 are MNHNY and SVGAGI (reference sequence). V lost 2 bases and J lost 0, with 11 bases in between. CDR3 sequence reads: CASSYGRQSSGNTIYF. The CDR3 nucleotides read TGTGCCAGCAGTTACGGGCGACAGAGCTCTGGAAACACCATATATTTT.

V is TRBV10-3 and J is TRBJ1-1; 10 nucleotides match TRBD1. The length of the CDR3 is 16 residues. The V and J ends lost 1 base and 5 bases, in that order; junction bases with no gene match: 7. CDR1 and CDR2 from the germline V gene are ENHRY and SYGVKD. The CDR3 is CAISEFQGQGDTEAFF. For the CDR3, the DNA is TGTGCCATCAGTGAGTTCCAAGGACAGGGGGATACTGAAGCTTTCTTT.

This clonotype showed up many times. V usage is TRBV7-9 and J usage is TRBJ1-2, with unresolved D. Trimming pared 2 bases from V and 0 bases from J, leaving 10 bases between. The CDR3 length is 15 residues. The V gene's germline CDR1 is SEHNR and CDR2 FQNEAQ (reference sequence). The chain's CDR3 is CASSLLEISNYGYTF. CDR3 in DNA: TGTGCCAGCAGCTTACTCGAAATTTCTAACTATGGCTACACCTTC. Supplemented by reference TRBV7-9 and TRBJ1-2, the full variable domain reads DTGVSQNPRHKITKRGQNVTFRCDPISEHNRLYWYRQTLGQGPEFLTYFQNEAQLEKSRLLSDRFSAERPKGSFSTLEIQRTEQGDSAMYLCASSLLEISNYGYTFGSGTRLTVV.

The genes are TRBV30 and TRBJ2-5, with a possible D match to TRBD1 (6 bases). V was shortened by 5 bases and J by 5 bases, with 12 bases between the two germline ends. Germline V gene lookup returns CDR1 GTSNPN and CDR2 SVGIG (reference sequence). The CDR3 contains 12 residues. In DNA form, the CDR3 reads TGTGCCTGGGATACAGGGCGGGAGACCCAGTACTTC. Protein sequence: CAWDTGRETQYF. The full variable domain, its missing parts supplied by reference TRBV30 and TRBJ2-5, is SQTIHQWPATLVQPVGSPLSLECTVEGTSNPNLYWYRQAAGRGLQLLFYSVGIGQISSEVPQNLSASRPQDRQFILSSKKLLLSDSGFYLCAWDTGRETQYFGPGTRLLVL.

V usage is TRBV7-9 and J usage is TRBJ2-5, with 8 bases matching TRBD2. V shed 8 bases and J 4 bases; nucleotides not matched to a gene: 9. CDR1 is SEHNR, CDR2 FQNEAQ, per germline (reference sequence). The CDR3 has 14 residues. The CDR3 sequence: CASAREGKRETQYF. In DNA form, the CDR3 reads TGTGCCAGCGCCCGGGAGGGTAAGCGAGAGACCCAGTACTTC.